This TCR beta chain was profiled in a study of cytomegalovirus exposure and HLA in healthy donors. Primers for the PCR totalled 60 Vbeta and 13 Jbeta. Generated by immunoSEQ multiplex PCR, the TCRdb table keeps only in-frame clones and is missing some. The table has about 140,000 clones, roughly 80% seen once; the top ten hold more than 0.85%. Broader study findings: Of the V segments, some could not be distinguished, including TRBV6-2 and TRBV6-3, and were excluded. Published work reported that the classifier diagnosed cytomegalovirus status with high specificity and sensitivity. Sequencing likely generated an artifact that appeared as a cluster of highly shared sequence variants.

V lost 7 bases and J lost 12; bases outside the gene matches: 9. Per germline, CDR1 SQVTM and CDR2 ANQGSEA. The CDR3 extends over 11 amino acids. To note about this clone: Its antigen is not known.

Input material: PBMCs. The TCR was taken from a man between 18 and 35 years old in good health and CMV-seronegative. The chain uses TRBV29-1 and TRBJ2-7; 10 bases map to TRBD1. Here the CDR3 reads CSGSGQGKMYF. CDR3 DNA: TGCAGCGGGTCGGGACAGGGGAAAATGTACTTC.